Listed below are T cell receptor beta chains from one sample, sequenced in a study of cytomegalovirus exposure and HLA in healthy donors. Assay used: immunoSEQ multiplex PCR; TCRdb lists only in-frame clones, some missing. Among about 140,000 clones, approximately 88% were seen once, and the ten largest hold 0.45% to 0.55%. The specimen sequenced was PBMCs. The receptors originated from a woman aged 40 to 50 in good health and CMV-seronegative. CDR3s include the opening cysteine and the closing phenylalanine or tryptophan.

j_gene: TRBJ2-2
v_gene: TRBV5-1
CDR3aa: CASSLAGRVTGELFF

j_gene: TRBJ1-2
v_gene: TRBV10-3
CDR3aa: CAISDGRDYGYTF

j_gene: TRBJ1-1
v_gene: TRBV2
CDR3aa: CASSGGRGASQAFF

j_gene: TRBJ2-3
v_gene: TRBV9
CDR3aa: CASSPGSSRSTDTQYF

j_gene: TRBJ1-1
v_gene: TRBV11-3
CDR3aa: CASSSRPPGVNTEAFF

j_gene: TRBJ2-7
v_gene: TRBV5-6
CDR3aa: CASSLRSGIFSYEQYF

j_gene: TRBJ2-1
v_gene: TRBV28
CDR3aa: CATTENNEQFF

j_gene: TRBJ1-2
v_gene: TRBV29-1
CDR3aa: CSDTAGRGGYTF

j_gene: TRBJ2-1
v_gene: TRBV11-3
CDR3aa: CASSSKRTSALYNEQFF

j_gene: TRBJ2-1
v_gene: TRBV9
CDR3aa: CASSLGTSGIPYNEQFF

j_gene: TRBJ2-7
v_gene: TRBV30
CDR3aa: CAWSQRHYSSYEQYF

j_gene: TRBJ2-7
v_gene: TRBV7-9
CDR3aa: CASSTRLRGKEREFYEQYF

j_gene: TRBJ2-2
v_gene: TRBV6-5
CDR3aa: CASSSSVDTGELFF

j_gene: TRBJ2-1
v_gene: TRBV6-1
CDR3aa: CASTNPSGIYAEQFF

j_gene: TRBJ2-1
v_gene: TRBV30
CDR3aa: CAWSGAAGRYNEQFF

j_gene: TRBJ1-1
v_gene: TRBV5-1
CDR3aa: CASSLTGALNTEAFF

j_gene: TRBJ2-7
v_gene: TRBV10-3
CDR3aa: CAITTEYSYEQYF

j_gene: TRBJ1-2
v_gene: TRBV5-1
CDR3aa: CASSEGQAYTNYGYTF

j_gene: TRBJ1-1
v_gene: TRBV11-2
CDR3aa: CASSPFYEMNTEAFF

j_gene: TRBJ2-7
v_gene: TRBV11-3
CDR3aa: CASSLRSTSGRSYEQYF